This TCR beta chain was sequenced for a study of blood T cell repertoires in COVID-19. The wider study: PBMCs, B-cell-depleted T cells, or T cells were the source of the cDNA or gDNA that made up the material.

The germline V gene encodes CDR1 SGHTA and CDR2 FQGNSA. The ends lost 2 bases at V and 3 bases at J; junction bases unmatched: 0. The CDR3 is 13 residues long. Methods used by the authors: It was from reference gene primer amplification that nucleated cell counts were estimated. Sequenced by immunoSEQ multiplex PCR; TCRdb stores in-frame clones only, minus some. That table furnishes V, J and clone size, whereas the DNA furnished D and trimming. The sample contains some 100,000 clones, approximately 90% of which appear only once. The TCR comes from a woman older than 75 with active COVID-19. This rearrangement joins TRBV7-2 to TRBJ1-2; TRBD1 agrees at 7 bases. Input material: peripheral blood. The CDR3: CASSLQGDYGYTF. The CDR3 bases are TGTGCCAGCAGCTTACAGGGGGACTATGGCTACACCTTC.